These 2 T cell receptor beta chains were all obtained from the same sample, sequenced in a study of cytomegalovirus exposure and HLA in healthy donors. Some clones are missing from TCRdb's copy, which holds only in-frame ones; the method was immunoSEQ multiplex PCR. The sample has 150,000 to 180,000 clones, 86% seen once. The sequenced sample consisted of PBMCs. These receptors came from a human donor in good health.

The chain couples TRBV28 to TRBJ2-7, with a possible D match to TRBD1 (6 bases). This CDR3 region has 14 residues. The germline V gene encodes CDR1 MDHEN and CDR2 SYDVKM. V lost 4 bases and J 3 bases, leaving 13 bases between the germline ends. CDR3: CASSSPGTYYEQYF. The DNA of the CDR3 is TGTGCCAGCAGTTCTCCCGGGACATACTACGAGCAGTACTTC. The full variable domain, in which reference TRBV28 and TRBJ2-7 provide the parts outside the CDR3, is DVKVTQSSRYLVKRTGEKVFLECVQDMDHENMFWYRQDPGLGLRLIYFSYDVKMKEKGDIPEGYSVSREKKERFSLILESASTNQTSMYLCASSSPGTYYEQYFGPGTRLTVT.

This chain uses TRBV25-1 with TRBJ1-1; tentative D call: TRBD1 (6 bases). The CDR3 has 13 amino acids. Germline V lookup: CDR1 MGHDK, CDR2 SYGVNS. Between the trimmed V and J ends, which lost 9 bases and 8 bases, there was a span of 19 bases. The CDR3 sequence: CASQNTGTTEAFF. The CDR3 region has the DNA TGTGCCAGTCAGAATACCGGGACAACAGAAGCTTTCTTT.